The clone carrying this T cell receptor (beta chain) has a handful of counts. As yet, its antigen is unknown. Amplification targeted TCR beta CDR3 regions from RNA transcripts. Primed by the HTBI set, a first-round RT-PCR was run on the TCR CDR3. One entry per CDR3 protein results from TCRdb running MiXCR on the multiplex PCR reads. This table has 300,000 to 350,000 distinct CDR3 sequences, roughly 18% appearing once. The sample belongs to a study of T cells in Graves' hyperthyroidism and ophthalmopathy. Study as a whole: The initial diagnosis was the point when peripheral blood was collected, ahead of any treatment.

Findings of the study overall: Most thyroid clonotypes expanded above 0.001 were also detected in blood.

Each diagnosis was grounded in clinical symptoms, serum thyroxine and TRAb, thyroid ultrasound, and orbital computed tomography. The CDR3 totals 17 residues. Per the germline V gene, CDR1 is LNHNV and CDR2 is YYDKDF (reference sequence). V lost 3 bases and J lost 0; bases outside the gene matches: 7. This chain joins TRBV15 and TRBJ2-5; 10 bases align to TRBD1. This clonotype was sampled from a woman aged 45-59 years with Graves' hyperthyroidism. The sample taken for sequencing was blood. CDR3 residues: CATSSTGTGDNQETQYF. The CDR3 coding sequence is TGTGCCACCAGCAGCACCGGGACAGGGGACAACCAAGAGACCCAGTACTTC.